This T cell receptor beta chain was sequenced in a study of OX40 agonist ivuxolimab in advanced cancers. In the study overall: The study treated patients with ivuxolimab, an agonistic anti-OX40 (CD134) antibody. Allowance was made for prior anti-PD-1, anti-PD-L1 or anti-CTLA-4 therapy, and around 41% had some.

Sequencing was performed with immunoSEQ multiplex PCR; in TCRdb, only in-frame clones are kept and a portion is missing. The sample includes roughly 86,000 clones, about 91% seen only once; the top ten take 2.8%. Peripheral blood came from all dose cohorts at three timepoints. The sequenced sample was CD4+ or CD8+ T cells sorted from blood, obtained in a trial of the OX40 agonist ivuxolimab. The TCR comes from an adult with an advanced solid tumor such as melanoma, head and neck, liver or kidney cancer.

CDR3 sequence: CASSQHHTEGGGKLFF. CDR3 DNA: TGCGCCAGCAGCCAGCATCACACGGAGGGCGGAGGTAAACTGTTTTTT. This chain uses TRBV4-1 with TRBJ1-4; unclear D gene. V dropped 3 bases and J dropped 11 bases, with 22 bases sitting between them. Germline loops: CDR1 MGHRA, CDR2 YSYEKL. The CDR3 runs to 16 residues.